This T cell receptor beta chain was found in a study of CD4 T cells in relation to SARS-CoV-2 and coronaviruses. Across the whole study: After less than eleven days of antigen culture, PBMC TCR beta CDR3s were sequenced.

This CDR3 is built from 14 residues. Trimming removed 0 bases at V and 0 bases at J, with 7 bases between. Germline CDR1 and CDR2: SGDLS and YYNGEE. This clone was seen just once. The target antigen is unknown. Only in-frame clones appear in the TCRdb table, and some are missing; sequencing was by immunoSEQ multiplex PCR. The top ten clones hold over 5% of a sample with 30,000 to 45,000 clones, 70% to 85% of them seen once. Cryopreserved PBMCs were CD4-enriched, then split into naive and memory cells. The V call is TRBV9, the J call TRBJ2-7; D is ambiguous. The clonotype comes from an adult with COVID-19. Sequencing was performed on naive CD4+ T cells from PBMCs, cultured in vitro. Regarding subset: naive CD4+ T cells isolated by negative enrichment. CDR3 nucleotides: TGTGCCAGCAGCGTAGCTTCCAGCTCCTACGAGCAGTACTTC. This translates into CASSVASSSYEQYF.